One and the same sample provided the 30 T cell receptor beta chains below, sequenced in a study of T cells after yellow fever vaccination. One entry per CDR3 protein, called by TCRdb with MiXCR from the 5' RACE reads. The sample lists 200,000 to 300,000 distinct CDR3 sequences, 6% to 7.5% seen once, with more than 0.8% in the top ten. The sample in question was CD4+ T cells sorted from PBMCs, obtained 15 days after the yellow fever booster vaccination. These receptors all come from a man aged 30 to 45 who received the YFV17D yellow fever vaccine.

At least ten counts were recorded for this clonotype. The chain carries TRBV6-1 and TRBJ2-3, with D possibly TRBD2 on 7 matching bases. CDR3 length equals 15 residues. Trimming stripped 11 bases from V and 0 bases from J, with 18 bases between. Germline V gene sequence: CDR1 MNHNS, CDR2 SASEGT. The CDR3, as DNA: TGTGCCGCAAGTGGGGGGGCAATTAGCACAGATACGCAGTATTTT. This encodes CAASGGAISTDTQYF.

This clonotype was detected only a few times. The V call is TRBV7-9, the J call TRBJ2-1; tentatively, D is TRBD2 (6 bases). This CDR3 region has 15 residues. Between the trimmed V and J ends, which lost 5 bases and 0 bases, there was a span of 11 bases. Germline CDR1 is SEHNR and CDR2 is FQNEAQ (reference sequence). CDR3 in amino acids: CASSTIGSSYNEQFF. CDR3 nucleotides: TGTGCCAGCAGCACAATCGGGAGCTCCTACAATGAGCAGTTCTTC.

CDR3 DNA sequence: TGTGCCAGCAGCCAAGACTTCAGGGGGCACAACACCGGGGAGCTGTTTTTT. Protein: CASSQDFRGHNTGELFF. The V gene is TRBV3-1, the J gene TRBJ2-2; TRBD1 matches at 8 bases. V gave up 0 bases and J gave up 2 bases; unmatched junction bases: 5. This CDR3 contains 17 residues. The germline V gene encodes CDR1 LGHDT and CDR2 YNNKEL (reference sequence).

This clonotype came up a few times. V gene TRBV29-1 combines with J gene TRBJ2-3; 14 bases line up with TRBD2. J lost 1 base, V lost 6 bases, and 9 bases had no gene match. CDR3 size: 17 residues. Germline lookup yields CDR1 SQVTM and CDR2 ANQGSEA. CDR3 in amino acids: CSVSGTSGSSGTDTQYF. CDR3 DNA: TGCAGCGTCTCCGGGACTAGCGGGAGCTCGGGCACAGATACGCAGTATTTT.

To note about this clonotype: Relative to the germline gene, one junction end is altered; a read error may explain this. The genes are TRBV20-1 and TRBJ1-5; 7 positions match TRBD1. The CDR3 extends over 13 amino acids. The germline V gene encodes CDR1 DFQATT and CDR2 SNEGSKA (reference sequence). CDR3 sequence reads: CCARITGEQPQHF. CDR3 coding DNA: TGCTGTGCTAGGATTACAGGGGAACAGCCCCAGCATTTT.

This clonotype was detected ten times or more. J is TRBJ2-1 and V is TRBV5-1; no reliable D call. CDR1 SGHRS and CDR2 YFSETQ come from the germline V gene. Trimming removed 4 bases at V and 12 bases at J, with 11 bases between. There are 11 residues in the CDR3. This CDR3 reads CASSQTGSQFF. DNA of the CDR3: TGCGCCAGCAGCCAGACCGGGTCGCAGTTCTTC.

This clonotype was observed a handful of times. CDR3 in amino acids: CASSYIPSPSGANVLTF. The DNA for the CDR3 is TGTGCCAGCAGTTATATCCCGTCTCCCTCTGGGGCCAACGTCCTGACTTTC. The chain has TRBV6-2 or TRBV6-3 and TRBJ2-6, with D unresolved. The ends were cut back, 3 bases at V and 0 bases at J, with 12 bases in the middle. The germline V gene encodes CDR1 MNHEY and CDR2 SVGEGT. CDR3 length: 17 residues.

This clonotype was observed many times. This chain connects TRBV12-3 or TRBV12-4 to TRBJ2-1; D is possibly TRBD1 or TRBD2 (6 bases each). V lost 6 bases to trimming and J lost 10 bases, with 10 bases between them. This CDR3 has 11 amino acids. CDR3 sequence: CASSSGGEQFF. For the CDR3, the DNA is TGTGCCAGCAGCTCCGGGGGCGAGCAGTTCTTC.

This clonotype has a handful of counts. The V and J genes are TRBV15 and TRBJ2-1; tentatively, D is TRBD1 or TRBD2 (5 bases each). Trimming pared 5 bases from V and 10 bases from J, leaving 12 bases between. Germline V gene lookup returns CDR1 LNHNV and CDR2 YYDKDF (reference sequence). The CDR3 loop spans 12 amino acids. Here the CDR3 DNA reads TGTGCCACCAGCGCCCTGGGGGTAGAGCAGTTCTTC. It specifies CATSALGVEQFF. Supplemented by reference TRBV15 and TRBJ2-1, the full variable domain reads DAMVIQNPRYQVTQFGKPVTLSCSQTLNHNVMYWYQQKSSQAPKLLFHYYDKDFNNEADTPDNFQSRRPNTSFCFLDIRSPGLGDTAMYLCATSALGVEQFFGPGTRLTVL.

The CDR3 loop reads CASSFGTTNEQFF. CDR3 DNA sequence: TGCGCCAGCAGCTTCGGGACTACGAATGAGCAGTTCTTC. This sequence joins TRBV5-1 and TRBJ2-1; TRBD2 aligns across 7 bases. The V and J ends lost 2 bases and 7 bases, in that order; junction bases with no gene match: 3. This CDR3 contains 13 residues. Per germline, CDR1 SGHRS and CDR2 YFSETQ.

There are a few counts of this clonotype. The V and J genes are TRBV7-9 and TRBJ2-1; no clear D gene. Germline V CDR1 and CDR2: SEHNR, FQNEAQ (reference sequence). This CDR3 contains 13 residues. V lost 6 bases and J lost 1, with 7 bases in between. The CDR3 DNA is TGTGCCAGCAGGGGGATATCCTACAATGAGCAGTTCTTC. This gives the protein CASRGISYNEQFF. Full variable domain (rest looked up from reference TRBV7-9 and TRBJ2-1): DTGVSQNPRHKITKRGQNVTFRCDPISEHNRLYWYRQTLGQGPEFLTYFQNEAQLEKSRLLSDRFSAERPKGSFSTLEIQRTEQGDSAMYLCASRGISYNEQFFGPGTRLTVL.

As to this clonotype: A single base separates this from a much larger clone, so it may be a read error. This sequence joins TRBV3-1 and TRBJ1-4; TRBD1 is a possible D gene (5 bases). CDR1 is LGHDT and CDR2 is YNNKEL in the germline V gene (reference sequence). Trimming removed 3 bases at V and 4 bases at J, with 12 bases between. This CDR3 has 15 amino acids. CDR3 coding DNA: TGTGCCAGCAGCCAGCGAGGGGCGAATAATGAAAAACTGTTTTTT. It codes for CASSQRGANNEKLFF.

This clonotype turned up a few times. V and J are TRBV20-1 and TRBJ2-1; 7 bases fit TRBD2. Germline CDR1 DFQATT, CDR2 SNEGSKA (reference sequence). This CDR3 has 13 amino acids. J lost 3 bases, V lost 8 bases, and 7 bases had no gene match. The CDR3 here is CSPASGGYNEQFF. Written as DNA, the CDR3 is TGCAGTCCTGCTAGCGGAGGCTACAATGAGCAGTTCTTC.

The chain combines TRBV5-1 with TRBJ2-5; unclear D gene. V was pared by 5 bases and J by 5 bases, with 13 bases between. The germline V gene has CDR1 SGHRS and CDR2 YFSETQ. The length of the CDR3 is 13 residues. CDR3 amino acids: CASSPSQLETQYF. In DNA, the CDR3 is TGCGCCAGCAGTCCTTCACAGTTGGAGACCCAGTACTTC. Filled out from reference TRBV5-1 and TRBJ2-5, the complete variable domain reads KAGVTQTPRYLIKTRGQQVTLSCSPISGHRSVSWYQQTPGQGLQFLFEYFSETQRNKGNFPGRFSGRQFSNSRSEMNVSTLELGDSALYLCASSPSQLETQYFGPGTRLLVL.

This clonotype was picked up many times. The chain joins TRBV5-1 to TRBJ2-2; 9 nucleotides agree with TRBD2. With 4 bases clipped from V and 0 bases from J, the junction kept 1 base outside the gene matches. The V gene's germline CDR1 is SGHRS and CDR2 YFSETQ. The length of the CDR3 is 15 residues. As DNA, the CDR3 is TGCGCCAGCAGCATAGCGGGAGCGAACACCGGGGAGCTGTTTTTT. Translated, it gives CASSIAGANTGELFF.

This clonotype was seen at least ten times. The rearrangement joins TRBV10-2 to TRBJ2-7; 7 positions agree with TRBD2. The V gene's germline CDR1 is WSHSY and CDR2 SAAADI. V lost 4 bases and J lost 3; bases outside the gene matches: 6. This CDR3 comprises 14 residues. Here the CDR3 DNA reads TGCGCCAGCAGTGGTCCCGGGACTAACTACGAGCAGTACTTC. Amino acid sequence: CASSGPGTNYEQYF.

The gene calls are TRBV4-1 and TRBJ2-7; maybe TRBD1 (7 bases). Trimming took 0 bases from V and 4 from J, leaving 16 bases between them. CDR3 size: 16 residues. Germline V lookup: CDR1 MGHRA, CDR2 YSYEKL. The CDR3 DNA reads as TGCGCCAGCAGCCAAGATAAAGGGTCAGGGGGGTACGAGCAGTACTTC. Translated, it gives CASSQDKGSGGYEQYF.

This clonotype was seen at least ten times. The CDR3 DNA follows: TGTGCCAGCAGTCCTCCAGGGTTGAGCAACTATGGCTACACCTTC. This gives the protein CASSPPGLSNYGYTF. The J gene is TRBJ1-2, the V gene TRBV5-4, with TRBD1 as a possible D gene (5 bases). V dropped 5 bases and J dropped 2 bases, with 16 bases sitting between them. The CDR3 sequence is 15 residues long. Looked up from germline, CDR1 is SGHNT and CDR2 is YYREEE (reference sequence).

There are a few counts of this clonotype. V and J are TRBV7-2 and TRBJ2-1; D is undetermined. This CDR3 has 15 amino acids. Trimming removed 1 base at V and 0 bases at J, with 7 bases between. Per the germline V gene, CDR1 is SGHTA and CDR2 is FQGNSA. CDR3 in DNA: TGTGCCAGCAGCTTAGGACTCCTCTCCTACAATGAGCAGTTCTTC. Translating it yields CASSLGLLSYNEQFF.

The chain uses TRBV20-1 and TRBJ1-1; the D is unclear. The CDR3 extends over 12 amino acids. CDR1 DFQATT and CDR2 SNEGSKA come from the germline V gene (reference sequence). The ends were cut back, 3 bases at V and 1 base at J, with 6 bases in the middle. In DNA, the CDR3 is TGCAGTGCTAGTAATGAGAACACTGAAGCTTTCTTT. This codes for CSASNENTEAFF.

The chain carries TRBV5-4 and TRBJ2-1, with D perhaps TRBD1 or TRBD2 (6 bases each). Trimming cost V 3 bases and J 9 bases, with 13 bases left between them. The CDR3 totals 13 residues. Germline V CDR1 and CDR2: SGHNT, YYREEE (reference sequence). CDR3 sequence reads: CASSWRGTGEQFF. The CDR3 coding sequence is TGTGCCAGCAGCTGGAGGGGGACTGGTGAGCAGTTCTTC.

This clonotype was detected ten times or more. V gene TRBV7-6 combines with J gene TRBJ2-1; no firm D call. Trimming took 5 bases from V and 1 from J, leaving 15 bases between them. Germline CDR1 SGHVS, CDR2 FNYEAQ. The CDR3 has 16 residues. In DNA, the CDR3 is TGTGCCAGCAGCCCCCCGTGGCTCCTATCCTACAATGAGCAGTTCTTC. Amino acid sequence: CASSPPWLLSYNEQFF. The full variable domain, completed using reference TRBV7-6 and TRBJ2-1, is GAGVSQSPRYKVTKRGQDVALRCDPISGHVSLYWYRQALGQGPEFLTYFNYEAQQDKSGLPNDRFSAERPEGSISTLTIQRTEQRDSAMYRCASSPPWLLSYNEQFFGPGTRLTVL.

This clonotype was observed many times. The chain combines TRBV18 with TRBJ2-1; TRBD2 aligns across 8 bases. CDR1 is KGHSH, CDR2 LQKENI, per germline. This CDR3 has 16 amino acids. The junction had 8 bases not matched to a gene; V was cut back by 0 bases and J by 7 bases. Here the CDR3 DNA reads TGTGCCAGCTCACCACCATTAGCGGGGAGGGGAAATGAGCAGTTCTTC. This encodes CASSPPLAGRGNEQFF.

V usage is TRBV7-9 and J usage is TRBJ2-5; 10 bases are a match to TRBD2. Germline CDR1 reads SEHNR; CDR2 reads FQNEAQ (reference sequence). The CDR3 runs 16 residues. Trimming cost V 0 bases and J 5 bases; bases outside gene matches: 6. The CDR3 sequence is CASSLALTSGTETQYF. The CDR3 nucleotides read TGTGCCAGCAGCTTAGCGCTCACTAGCGGGACGGAGACCCAGTACTTC.

Ten or more counts support this clonotype. V is TRBV7-2 and J is TRBJ2-3, with 7 bases that match TRBD1. The CDR3 spans 17 residues. The V gene's germline CDR1 is SGHTA and CDR2 FQGNSA. V dropped 5 bases and J dropped 0; count of bases not matched to a gene: 11. CDR3 amino acids: CASSHIRDSTSTDTQYF. In DNA form, the CDR3 reads TGTGCCAGCAGCCACATCCGGGACAGCACTAGCACAGATACGCAGTATTTT.

The chain combines TRBV20-1 with TRBJ2-1, with 10 bases fitting TRBD2. The germline V gene has CDR1 DFQATT and CDR2 SNEGSKA (reference sequence). Trimming cost V 5 bases and J 4 bases; bases outside gene matches: 11. This CDR3 has 16 amino acids. CDR3 nucleotide sequence: TGCAGTGCTCAGGGGAACCTAGCGGGAGTGTACAATGAGCAGTTCTTC. Translating it yields CSAQGNLAGVYNEQFF.

The V and J genes are TRBV5-1 and TRBJ2-5; 7 bases match TRBD2. V lost 5 bases, J lost 2 bases, and 6 bases stayed unmatched. CDR3 size: 14 residues. Germline loops: CDR1 SGHRS, CDR2 YFSETQ. CDR3 in DNA: TGCGCCAGCAGACCCGGCGGGGGACAAGAGACCCAGTACTTC. Translated, it gives CASRPGGGQETQYF.

Ten or more counts support this clonotype. The CDR3 loop reads CASSRTGDSNQPQHF. CDR3 coding DNA: TGCGCCAGCAGCAGGACGGGGGACAGCAATCAGCCCCAGCATTTT. This rearrangement joins TRBV5-1 to TRBJ1-5; possible D gene TRBD1, 5 bases. Germline CDR1 is SGHRS and CDR2 is YFSETQ. There are 15 residues in the CDR3. V shed 4 bases and J shed 1 base, with 12 bases lying between them.

This chain links TRBV7-2 with TRBJ2-1; D gene unclear. This CDR3 comprises 13 residues. Looked up from germline, CDR1 is SGHTA and CDR2 is FQGNSA. V lost 4 bases, J lost 6 bases, and 10 bases lay in between. CDR3: CASSWAVSNEQFF. CDR3 bases: TGTGCCAGCAGCTGGGCGGTCTCCAATGAGCAGTTCTTC.

This clonotype was recorded a few times. The V and J genes are TRBV14 and TRBJ2-2; D call uncertain. V lost 2 bases and J 5 bases, leaving 12 bases between the germline ends. The CDR3 is made up of 15 amino acids. Germline assignment: CDR1 SGHDN and CDR2 FVKESK. CDR3 bases: TGTGCCAGCAGCCAATTTAGCTCTTGGACCGGGGAGCTGTTTTTT. Protein product: CASSQFSSWTGELFF.